This T cell receptor beta chain was captured in a study of blood T cells in healthy people across ages. The second PCR ran about 6 to 12 cycles with a sample-barcoded 5' primer and J-beta primers. TCRdb redid the calling of the 5' RACE reads with MiXCR, one entry per CDR3 protein. The sample includes fewer than 1 million distinct CDR3 sequences, roughly 44% of them seen just once. From germline, CDR1 is MDHEN and CDR2 SYDVKM. Trimming shortened V by 6 bases and J by 5 bases, and 13 bases separated the two germline ends. The CDR3 is 13 amino acids. In regard to this clonotype: What it binds is not known.

The study's findings and limits: With naive T cell percentage, TCR beta diversity showed a strong correlation. Researchers deemed the diversity estimates from one million T cells underestimates.

This chain uses TRBV28 with TRBJ1-2, with D tentatively TRBD1 (6 bases). Material for sequencing was blood. The source is a man in his 60s in good health. CDR3 sequence (DNA): TGTGCCAGCAGCTCCGGGACACGGTATGGCTACACCTTC. Protein sequence: CASSSGTRYGYTF.